The 24 T cell receptor beta chains given below trace back to one sample, sequenced in a study of a mutant IDH1 vaccine in newly diagnosed glioma. Stated time point: week 47, end of study. Topical imiquimod accompanied each vaccine dose, which consisted of 300 ug of mutant IDH1 20-mer peptide. Measured with immunoSEQ multiplex PCR; TCRdb has only the in-frame clones, and not every one. The table has about 56,000 clones, roughly 80% seen once. The antigens for these receptors are not known. The sequencing used PBMCs, collected from a glioma patient whose treatment included an IDH1 peptide vaccine. These receptors were obtained from a man aged 50-59 years with glioma.

The V and J genes are TRBV7-9 and TRBJ1-5; possible D gene TRBD1, 5 bases. Germline-derived CDR1 and CDR2 are SEHNR and FQNEAQ (reference sequence). The CDR3 runs to 14 residues. Trimming took 5 bases from V and 7 from J, leaving 15 bases between them. The CDR3 is CASSLGGTEQPQHF. The CDR3 nucleotides are TGTGCCAGCAGCCTGGGGGGGACTGAACAGCCCCAGCATTTT.

The rearrangement joins TRBV5-6 to TRBJ1-5; maybe TRBD1 (5 bases). CDR1 and CDR2 (germline): SGHDT, YYEEEE. There are 15 residues in the CDR3. Trimming removed 0 bases from V and 5 bases from J, with 12 bases in between. CDR3 DNA: TGTGCCAGCAGCTTGGTGGGGGAGCCCCATCAGCCCCAGCATTTT. This translates into CASSLVGEPHQPQHF.

This clone has only one observation. The chain recombines TRBV7-8 with TRBJ2-7, with TRBD1 matching 9 bases. The V gene's germline CDR1 is SGHVS and CDR2 FQNEAQ. The CDR3 has 16 amino acids. V dropped 2 bases and J dropped 7; count of bases not matched to a gene: 12. CDR3: CASSLQGQGGFSEQYF. CDR3 DNA: TGTGCCAGCAGCTTACAGGGACAGGGCGGCTTCTCGGAGCAGTACTTC.

The J gene is TRBJ1-1, the V gene TRBV6-5; no definite D call. This CDR3 spans 15 amino acids. Looked up from germline, CDR1 is MNHEY and CDR2 is SVGAGI. Trimming took off 0 bases at V and 2 bases at J, with 10 bases between the two ends. The CDR3 protein is CASSYSSGVNTEAFF. The CDR3 DNA follows: TGTGCCAGCAGTTACTCGAGCGGGGTTAACACTGAAGCTTTCTTT.

This chain connects TRBV6-5 to TRBJ2-7, with a possible D match to TRBD1 (6 bases). The CDR3 has 14 amino acids. Germline-derived CDR1 and CDR2 are MNHEY and SVGAGI. Trimming took off 5 bases at V and 5 bases at J, with 16 bases between the two ends. The CDR3 reads CASSPTWTVDEQYF. CDR3 in DNA: TGTGCCAGCAGTCCCACCTGGACAGTCGACGAGCAGTACTTC.

The V call is TRBV5-4, the J call TRBJ2-3; 12 bases line up with TRBD2. The CDR3 length is 17 residues. The V gene's germline CDR1 is SGHNT and CDR2 YYREEE (reference sequence). After removal of 0 bases from V and 3 bases from J, the junction contained 5 bases not matched to a gene. CDR3 amino acids: CASSLGLAGGPTDTQYF. As DNA, the CDR3 is TGTGCCAGCAGCTTGGGGCTAGCGGGGGGGCCAACAGATACGCAGTATTTT. Together with reference TRBV5-4 and TRBJ2-3, the CDR3 gives the full variable domain: ETGVTQSPTHLIKTRGQQVTLRCSSQSGHNTVSWYQQALGQGPQFIFQYYREEENGRGNFPPRFSGLQFPNYSSELNVNALELDDSALYLCASSLGLAGGPTDTQYFGPGTRLTVL.

The V gene is TRBV4-2, the J gene TRBJ2-2; weak D call: TRBD1 (5 bases). The germline CDR1 and CDR2 sequences are LGHNA and YNFKEQ. The CDR3 loop spans 16 amino acids. Trimming left V 0 bases short and J 6 bases short, with 14 bases between. CDR3 DNA: TGTGCCAGCAGCCAAGAGGCAGGGCTCCTTCCCGGGGAGCTGTTTTTT. This sequence encodes CASSQEAGLLPGELFF.

The chain recombines TRBV7-2 with TRBJ1-2; TRBD1 matches at 10 bases. Germline V gene lookup returns CDR1 SGHTA and CDR2 FQGNSA. V lost 5 bases, J lost 0 bases, and 3 bases stayed unmatched. The CDR3 runs to 15 residues. In DNA form, the CDR3 reads TGTGCCAGCAGCAAAGGGACAGGGGCTAACTATGGCTACACCTTC. Amino acid sequence: CASSKGTGANYGYTF. The complete variable domain, with remaining parts taken from reference TRBV7-2 and TRBJ1-2, reads GAGVSQSPSNKVTEKGKDVELRCDPISGHTALYWYRQSLGQGLEFLIYFQGNSAPDKSGLPSDRFSAERTGGSVSTLTIQRTQQEDSAVYLCASSKGTGANYGYTFGSGTRLTVV.

CDR3 in amino acids: CASSYSQAGVRYTF. CDR3 sequence (DNA): TGTGCCAGCAGTTACTCTCAGGCGGGGGTTCGCTACACCTTC. V and J are TRBV6-5 and TRBJ1-2; a weak D match, TRBD1 (5 bases). The CDR3 contains 14 residues. Germline V lookup: CDR1 MNHEY, CDR2 SVGAGI. Trimming stripped 0 bases from V and 9 bases from J, with 14 bases between.

The rearrangement joins TRBV19 to TRBJ1-1, with a tentative D call TRBD1 (6 bases). CDR1 is LNHDA, CDR2 SQIVND, per germline (reference sequence). V lost 5 bases and J lost 3, with 13 bases in between. This CDR3 spans 14 amino acids. For the CDR3, the DNA is TGTGCCAGTAGTGGGGGGCTATTTGACACTGAAGCTTTCTTT. Amino acids: CASSGGLFDTEAFF.

This chain connects TRBV7-2 to TRBJ2-1; the match to TRBD2 covers 10 bases. The CDR3 extends over 15 amino acids. Germline trimming cut 5 bases from V and 9 bases from J; bases unmatched to any gene: 10. Germline V gives CDR1 SGHTA, CDR2 FQGNSA. CDR3 in amino acids: CASSLPSGGGGEQFF. In DNA form, the CDR3 reads TGTGCCAGCAGCCTTCCTAGCGGGGGAGGAGGTGAGCAGTTCTTC.

The chain employs TRBV5-6 and TRBJ1-5, with TRBD1 identical over 7 bases. J lost 7 bases, V lost 4 bases, and 11 bases had no gene match. The CDR3 is made up of 15 amino acids. CDR1 and CDR2 from the germline V gene are SGHDT and YYEEEE. The CDR3 region has the DNA TGTGCCAGCAGCGGAGCAGGGGGGATTGGACAGCCCCAGCATTTT. Amino acid sequence: CASSGAGGIGQPQHF.

V and J are TRBV9 and TRBJ2-3, with 8 nucleotides matching TRBD2. CDR1 SGDLS and CDR2 YYNGEE come from the germline V gene. The V segment lost 0 bases and the J segment 7 bases; nucleotides outside the gene matches: 4. This CDR3 contains 14 residues. This CDR3 is CASSVAGGPNTQYF. CDR3 bases: TGTGCCAGCAGCGTAGCGGGGGGGCCGAATACGCAGTATTTT.

The chain links TRBV23-1 to TRBJ2-7; D perhaps matches TRBD2 (5 bases). TRBV23-1 is labeled an ORF, and its function is uncertain. V was trimmed by 4 bases and J by 4 bases, leaving 8 bases between them. CDR3 length: 12 residues. The CDR3, as DNA: TGCGCCAGCAGTCGAGGGCCGTACGAGCAGTACTTC. Translated, it gives CASSRGPYEQYF.

The chain links TRBV2 to TRBJ2-7; D is perhaps TRBD2 (5 bases). V lost 2 bases and J 3 bases, leaving 8 bases between the germline ends. Germline CDR1 SNHLY, CDR2 FYNNEI. The CDR3 spans 13 residues. CDR3 region: CASSERRNYEQYF. DNA for the CDR3: TGTGCCAGCAGTGAACGGAGGAACTACGAGCAGTACTTC.

This chain joins TRBV5-6 and TRBJ2-5; either TRBD1 or TRBD2 may fit D (5 bases each). Trimming pared 7 bases from V and 4 bases from J, leaving 20 bases between. CDR1 is SGHDT, CDR2 YYEEEE, per germline. The CDR3 spans 15 residues. The CDR3 loop is CASGNWGFSLETQYF. The CDR3 DNA reads TGTGCCAGCGGAAATTGGGGGTTCTCTCTAGAGACCCAGTACTTC.

The rearrangement uses TRBV19 and TRBJ2-7; TRBD1 agrees at 10 bases. This CDR3 has 14 amino acids. Germline trimming cut 7 bases from V and 1 base from J; bases unmatched to any gene: 4. Per germline, CDR1 LNHDA and CDR2 SQIVND (reference sequence). The chain's CDR3 is CASKKGQGSYEQYF. The CDR3 nucleotides read TGTGCCAGTAAAAAGGGACAGGGGTCCTACGAGCAGTACTTC.

V and J are TRBV19 and TRBJ2-7, with TRBD1 as a possible D gene (5 bases). Trimming left V 3 bases short and J 6 bases short, with 18 bases between. This CDR3 has 15 amino acids. Germline CDR1 and CDR2: LNHDA and SQIVND (reference sequence). The CDR3 region has the DNA TGTGCCAGTAGTATTGTGTGGGGCGGAAATAGCGAGCAGTACTTC. Translated: CASSIVWGGNSEQYF.

This rearrangement joins TRBV4-1 to TRBJ1-2; no clear D gene. This CDR3 has 16 residues. Germline loops: CDR1 MGHRA, CDR2 YSYEKL. The V end was cut by 0 bases, the J end by 0 bases, with 11 bases between. The CDR3 loop reads CASSQDRIGANYGYTF. Here the CDR3 DNA reads TGCGCCAGCAGCCAAGATCGGATAGGAGCTAACTATGGCTACACCTTC.

The chain joins TRBV19 to TRBJ1-5; perhaps TRBD1 as D (5 bases). This CDR3 has 14 residues. Germline V lookup: CDR1 LNHDA, CDR2 SQIVND (reference sequence). V lost 8 bases, J lost 2 bases, and 13 bases lay in between. CDR3 protein: CASWGSNGNQPQHF. DNA of the CDR3: TGTGCCAGTTGGGGGAGTAACGGCAATCAGCCCCAGCATTTT.

The chain combines TRBV7-2 with TRBJ1-4; 7 bases map to TRBD1. Germline-derived CDR1 and CDR2 are SGHTA and FQGNSA. V gave up 4 bases and J gave up 3 bases; unmatched junction bases: 5. The CDR3 has 15 residues. The CDR3 sequence is CASSSGGGANEKLFF. CDR3 nucleotide sequence: TGTGCCAGCAGCTCAGGGGGGGGTGCTAATGAAAAACTGTTTTTT.

This clone has just a few counts. This chain uses TRBV7-2 with TRBJ1-6; TRBD1 matches 10 bases. With V trimmed by 5 bases and J by 9 bases, 13 bases remained unmatched. This CDR3 has 17 amino acids. CDR1 SGHTA and CDR2 FQGNSA come from the germline V gene. CDR3 coding DNA: TGTGCCAGCAGCCCGTGGGGGACAGGGGTATCGACTTCACCCCTCCACTTT. Protein sequence: CASSPWGTGVSTSPLHF.

The chain joins TRBV5-4 to TRBJ2-7; 7 positions agree with TRBD1. The CDR3 loop spans 13 amino acids. Per germline, CDR1 SGHNT and CDR2 YYREEE (reference sequence). V lost 4 bases, J lost 2 bases, and 3 bases stayed unmatched. As DNA, the CDR3 is TGTGCCAGCAGCCGGGGACAGACCTACGAGCAGTACTTC. This codes for CASSRGQTYEQYF.

This clone was picked up a small number of times. The chain uses TRBV9 and TRBJ2-3; 11 bases are a match to TRBD2. Trimming took 2 bases from V and 1 from J; bases not matched to a gene: 3. Per the germline V gene, CDR1 is SGDLS and CDR2 is YYNGEE. This CDR3 region has 16 residues. Here the CDR3 DNA reads TGTGCCAGCAGCGTTTCTAGCGGGGGGCGCACAGATACGCAGTATTTT. Encoded protein: CASSVSSGGRTDTQYF. Together with reference TRBV9 and TRBJ2-3, the CDR3 gives the full variable domain: DSGVTQTPKHLITATGQRVTLRCSPRSGDLSVYWYQQSLDQGLQFLIQYYNGEERAKGNILERFSAQQFPDLHSELNLSSLELGDSALYFCASSVSSGGRTDTQYFGPGTRLTVL.